The 27 T cell receptor beta chains listed next were all sequenced from one sample in a study of cytomegalovirus exposure and HLA in healthy donors. The primer mix had 60 Vbeta and 13 Jbeta primers. Profiling relied on immunoSEQ multiplex PCR, and the TCRdb table lists in-frame clones only, not all of them. Of 63,000 or so clones listed, almost 75% are singletons. Sequenced: PBMCs. These receptors came from a man between 50 and 59 years old in good health and CMV-seronegative.

V gene TRBV27 combines with J gene TRBJ2-3; TRBD2 is a possible D gene (7 bases). Trimming took 3 bases from V and 5 from J, leaving 15 bases between them. This CDR3 contains 15 residues. CDR1 and CDR2 from the germline V gene are MNHEY and SMNVEV (reference sequence). CDR3 sequence (DNA): TGTGCCAGCAGTTTTTGGGCGGGGGCGAGAGATACGCAGTATTTT. It yields the protein CASSFWAGARDTQYF.

The chain uses TRBV6-4 and TRBJ1-5; a weak D match, TRBD1 (5 bases). Trimming removed 2 bases from V and 1 base from J, with 9 bases in between. Germline V gene sequence: CDR1 MRHNA, CDR2 SNTAGT. CDR3 length: 15 residues. CDR3 DNA sequence: TGTGCCAGCAGTGACCAACCAGGGAGCAATCAGCCCCAGCATTTT. Encoded protein: CASSDQPGSNQPQHF.

The gene calls are TRBV5-5 and TRBJ1-1; D possibly corresponds to TRBD1 (6 bases). The CDR3 is 13 amino acids. Germline loops: CDR1 SGHKS, CDR2 YYEKEE (reference sequence). The V end was cut by 0 bases, the J end by 8 bases, with 11 bases between. CDR3 protein: CASSLGGRKEAFF. In DNA form, the CDR3 reads TGTGCCAGCAGCTTGGGGGGGCGAAAGGAAGCTTTCTTT. Based on the CDR3 plus reference TRBV5-5 and TRBJ1-1, the full variable domain is DAGVTQSPTHLIKTRGQQVTLRCSPISGHKSVSWYQQVLGQGPQFIFQYYEKEERGRGNFPDRFSARQFPNYSSELNVNALLLGDSALYLCASSLGGRKEAFFGQGTRLTVV.

J is TRBJ1-4 and V is TRBV2, with a weak D call TRBD1 (5 bases). Germline-derived CDR1 and CDR2 are SNHLY and FYNNEI. Trimming pared 9 bases from V and 4 bases from J, leaving 12 bases between. This CDR3 is 13 amino acids long. DNA for the CDR3: TGTGCCAGGGCCGGCAGGGATAATGAAAAACTGTTTTTT. It specifies CARAGRDNEKLFF.

This chain links TRBV27 with TRBJ1-2, with D possibly matching TRBD1 (6 bases). The V and J ends lost 0 bases and 2 bases respectively, with 16 bases between them. The CDR3 contains 17 residues. Germline CDR1 is MNHEY and CDR2 is SMNVEV (reference sequence). The CDR3: CASSLSYGQGPNYGYTF. The CDR3 DNA reads TGTGCCAGCAGTTTATCTTACGGGCAGGGGCCCAACTATGGCTACACCTTC.

J is TRBJ2-5 and V is TRBV10-1, with 9 bases matching TRBD2. Trimming removed 3 bases from V and 5 bases from J; junction bases left unmatched: 7. Germline V CDR1 and CDR2: WNHNN, SYGVQD (reference sequence). This CDR3 has 15 amino acids. This CDR3 is CASSDGSGGQETQYF. The CDR3 bases are TGCGCCAGCAGTGACGGTAGCGGGGGTCAGGAGACCCAGTACTTC.

The genes are TRBV6-1 and TRBJ2-7; D is unresolved. Germline V lookup: CDR1 MNHNS, CDR2 SASEGT. The V end was cut by 8 bases, the J end by 4 bases, with 6 bases between. CDR3 length equals 10 residues. In DNA, the CDR3 is TGTGCCAGCGACTTTTACGAGCAGTACTTC. Translated, it gives CASDFYEQYF.

The chain has TRBV2 and TRBJ2-1; 8 nucleotides line up with TRBD2. The CDR3 runs to 14 residues. V lost 8 bases and J lost 5; bases outside the gene matches: 8. Looked up from germline, CDR1 is SNHLY and CDR2 is FYNNEI. The chain's CDR3 is CASGVRGGDNEQFF. In nucleotides, the CDR3 is TGTGCCAGCGGGGTTCGGGGGGGAGACAATGAGCAGTTCTTC.

The chain combines TRBV11-3 with TRBJ1-1, with a tentative D call TRBD1 (6 bases). The CDR3 has 13 amino acids. Germline V gene sequence: CDR1 SGHNT, CDR2 YENEEA. V lost 5 bases and J lost 4, with 11 bases in between. The CDR3 here is CASSRTTGTEAFF. The CDR3 nucleotides are TGTGCCAGCAGCCGCACGACAGGCACTGAAGCTTTCTTT.

V gene TRBV12-5 combines with J gene TRBJ1-2, with a possible D match to TRBD1 (6 bases). Germline V gene sequence: CDR1 LGHNT, CDR2 FRNRAP. With 6 bases removed from V and 1 base from J, the gap between germline ends came to 15 bases. The CDR3 consists of 15 residues. The CDR3 DNA is TGTGCTAGTGGACCACCGGGACACCGTAACTATGGCTACACCTTC. Translation: CASGPPGHRNYGYTF.

The CDR3 is CASSLERLTGDETQYF. CDR3 DNA sequence: TGTGCCAGCAGCTTAGAAAGGTTGACAGGGGACGAGACCCAGTACTTC. This chain joins TRBV7-9 and TRBJ2-5, with 8 bases matching TRBD1. The J segment lost 5 bases and the V segment lost 1 base, leaving 9 bases of the junction unmatched. CDR1 SEHNR and CDR2 FQNEAQ come from the germline V gene (reference sequence). The CDR3 totals 16 residues.

The chain couples TRBV7-9 to TRBJ2-3; possibly TRBD1 for D (5 bases). Germline CDR1 and CDR2: SEHNR and FQNEAQ (reference sequence). Trimming took 3 bases from V and 2 from J, leaving 21 bases between them. The CDR3 covers 18 residues. This CDR3 reads CASSFPNEDNYFTDTQYF. The CDR3 DNA follows: TGTGCCAGCAGCTTCCCCAATGAGGACAACTATTTCACAGATACGCAGTATTTT.

The rearrangement links TRBV27 to TRBJ2-3; 7 nucleotides line up with TRBD2. Trimming took 0 bases from V and 2 from J; bases not matched to a gene: 5. The V gene's germline CDR1 is MNHEY and CDR2 SMNVEV (reference sequence). The CDR3 sequence is 16 residues long. The CDR3 region is CASSLSIGDYTDTQYF. The DNA of the CDR3 is TGTGCCAGCAGTTTATCAATCGGGGACTACACAGATACGCAGTATTTT.

This clone was counted only a few times. At one of its ends the junction is not consistent with the germline gene, which may arise from a read error. V and J are TRBV30 and TRBJ2-3; a weak D match, TRBD2 (6 bases). Germline loops: CDR1 GTSNPN, CDR2 SVGIG (reference sequence). The CDR3 spans 14 residues. The CDR3 DNA sequence: TGTGCCGGGAGGACTGCAGAGAGGCCAGATACGCAGTATTTT. Translation: CAGRTAERPDTQYF.

Only one count was recorded for this clone. The chain carries TRBV27 and TRBJ1-2, with TRBD1 matching over 7 bases. Germline V gene data show CDR1 as MNHEY and CDR2 as SMNVEV (reference sequence). The CDR3 runs to 15 residues. V lost 6 bases and J lost 4; bases outside the gene matches: 11. Here the CDR3 reads CASRASRDRFYGYTF. The DNA for the CDR3 is TGTGCCAGCAGAGCCTCCCGGGACAGATTCTATGGCTACACCTTC.

The rearrangement joins TRBV5-5 to TRBJ1-2; a possible D gene is TRBD1 (6 bases). This CDR3 is built from 13 residues. Trimming took 1 base from V and 6 from J, leaving 10 bases between them. Germline assignment: CDR1 SGHKS and CDR2 YYEKEE (reference sequence). CDR3 bases: TGTGCCAGCAGCTTGACAGGGACCGATGGCTACACCTTC. Translation gives CASSLTGTDGYTF.

By its share, this clone is medium-sized. This chain links TRBV11-2 with TRBJ2-7, with 7 bases matching TRBD1. The CDR3 runs to 13 residues. The germline gives CDR1 SGHAT, CDR2 FQNNGV. V lost 7 bases to trimming and J lost 2 bases; unmatched junction nucleotides: 5. The CDR3 bases are TGTGCCAGCAATTTAGGGGGCACCTACGAGCAGTACTTC. This sequence encodes CASNLGGTYEQYF.

CDR3 loop: CASSDQAGGIYGYTF. The CDR3 DNA reads TGTGCCAGCAGTGACCAGGCAGGGGGCATCTATGGCTACACCTTC. The V gene is TRBV6-4, the J gene TRBJ1-2, with TRBD1 matching 8 bases. Germline V gene sequence: CDR1 MRHNA, CDR2 SNTAGT. V trimming: 2 bases; J trimming: 4 bases; junction bases outside the gene matches: 6. The CDR3 is 15 residues long.

The CDR3 DNA follows: TGTGCCAGTAAGTTCCCAGGGGCCTACGAGCAGTACTTC. This sequence encodes CASKFPGAYEQYF. The chain links TRBV19 to TRBJ2-7; weak D call: TRBD1 (6 bases). Trimming removed 7 bases at V and 2 bases at J, with 12 bases between. The germline V gene encodes CDR1 LNHDA and CDR2 SQIVND (reference sequence). CDR3 length equals 13 residues.

The chain couples TRBV5-1 to TRBJ2-1, with D possibly being TRBD1 (6 bases). Germline loops: CDR1 SGHRS, CDR2 YFSETQ. The CDR3 covers 15 residues. V lost 0 bases and J 8 bases, leaving 15 bases between the germline ends. CDR3 sequence: CASSLEAGAGDEQFF. The CDR3 region has the DNA TGCGCCAGCAGCTTGGAGGCAGGGGCGGGCGATGAGCAGTTCTTC.

This sequence joins TRBV6-5 and TRBJ2-5; no clear D gene. Germline lookup yields CDR1 MNHEY and CDR2 SVGAGI. CDR3 length: 11 amino acids. The V end lost 7 bases, the J end lost 5 bases, and 8 bases lay between the germline ends. CDR3 nucleotide sequence: TGTGCCAGCAAGGCCGGGGAGACCCAGTACTTC. It specifies CASKAGETQYF.

In its sample, this clone was seen once. This sequence joins TRBV11-2 and TRBJ2-3; D perhaps matches TRBD2 (5 bases). CDR3 length: 14 residues. Trimming cost V 0 bases and J 8 bases, with 12 bases left between them. Per germline, CDR1 SGHAT and CDR2 FQNNGV. Written as DNA, the CDR3 is TGTGCCAGCAGCTTAGAGTCGGGTCGGGGTACGCAGTATTTT. This translates into CASSLESGRGTQYF. Complete variable domain (other parts from reference TRBV11-2 and TRBJ2-3): EAGVAQSPRYKIIEKRQSVAFWCNPISGHATLYWYQQILGQGPKLLIQFQNNGVVDDSQLPKDRFSAERLKGVDSTLKIQPAKLEDSAVYLCASSLESGRGTQYFGPGTRLTVL.

The chain carries TRBV11-2 and TRBJ1-4, with TRBD1 identical over 7 bases. Trimming removed 5 bases from V and 3 bases from J; junction bases left unmatched: 12. Per germline, CDR1 SGHAT and CDR2 FQNNGV. CDR3 length: 17 amino acids. The CDR3 DNA follows: TGTGCCAGCAGCCTAAGGGACAGTGGGGCCTCTAATGAAAAACTGTTTTTT. This sequence encodes CASSLRDSGASNEKLFF.

The chain uses TRBV10-3 and TRBJ2-7; D gene uncertain. V lost 6 bases, J lost 1 base, and 4 bases lay in between. Germline assignment: CDR1 ENHRY and CDR2 SYGVKD. The CDR3 extends over 11 amino acids. DNA for the CDR3: TGTGCCATCAGCCCATCCTACGAGCAGTACTTC. Translating it yields CAISPSYEQYF.

The DNA for the CDR3 is TGTGCCAGCAGTGAAGGGACAGGGGAAACCGGGGAGCTGTTTTTT. The encoded protein is CASSEGTGETGELFF. V gene TRBV6-1 combines with J gene TRBJ2-2; TRBD1 matches 9 bases. Germline lookup yields CDR1 MNHNS and CDR2 SASEGT. V shed 1 base and J 5 bases; nucleotides not matched to a gene: 2. This CDR3 spans 15 amino acids.

This sequence joins TRBV9 and TRBJ1-1, with TRBD1 matching over 9 bases. V lost 0 bases, J lost 4 bases, and 10 bases stayed unmatched. The CDR3 covers 17 residues. Germline V gene lookup returns CDR1 SGDLS and CDR2 YYNGEE. CDR3 residues: CASSVAGGETGGTEAFF. The CDR3 region has the DNA TGTGCCAGCAGCGTAGCTGGAGGGGAGACAGGGGGCACTGAAGCTTTCTTT.

V gene TRBV27 combines with J gene TRBJ2-2, with a weak D call TRBD1 (5 bases). The germline V and J ends were trimmed by 0 bases and 5 bases, with 10 bases remaining between them. Germline CDR1 MNHEY, CDR2 SMNVEV (reference sequence). The CDR3 has 15 amino acids. The CDR3 loop is CASSLSSGNTGELFF. The CDR3 nucleotides read TGTGCCAGCAGTTTATCTTCAGGGAATACCGGGGAGCTGTTTTTT.